A single TCR beta chain is shown here with its context. The data were obtained in a study of T cells in Graves' hyperthyroidism and ophthalmopathy. Each ophthalmopathy patient scored at least 3 on the Clinical Activity Score and at least 4 on NOSPECS grade, with duration under 3 months. Using around 10 ml of fresh peripheral blood, PBMCs were prepared. Germline V gene sequence: CDR1 GTSNPN, CDR2 SVGIG (reference sequence). V shed 0 bases and J 3 bases; nucleotides not matched to a gene: 2. CDR3 length: 15 residues. RNA transcripts were the template for amplifying TCR beta CDR3 regions. First-round RT-PCR with HTBI primers amplified the TCR CDR3 region. TCRdb ran MiXCR on the multiplex PCR reads and lists one entry per CDR3 protein. The table lists a few hundred thousand distinct CDR3 sequences, over 15% of them singletons.

The chain couples TRBV30 to TRBJ2-2, with TRBD1 matching 9 bases. The material sequenced was blood. This receptor was taken from a woman under 30 with Graves' ophthalmopathy. DNA of the CDR3: TGTGCCTGGAGTGTAGGGACAGGGTACACCGGGGAGCTGTTTTTT. Its translation: CAWSVGTGYTGELFF.